The T cell receptor (beta chain) described here comes from a study of cytomegalovirus exposure and HLA in healthy donors. V was pared by 6 bases and J by 4 bases, with 5 bases of the junction left unmatched. CDR3 size: 14 residues. Germline CDR1 is MNHNS and CDR2 is SASEGT. PCR employed 60 Vbeta and 13 Jbeta primers. Repertoires were generated with immunoSEQ multiplex PCR, while TCRdb's copy carries only in-frame clones and drops some. The sample gives about 140,000 clones, 73% of which show up once; approximately 14% is in the top ten. This clone showed up just a few times. The source is a human donor in good health. The chain links TRBV6-1 to TRBJ2-7, with 11 bases lining up with TRBD1. The sample taken for sequencing was PBMCs. CDR3 sequence reads: CASSWDRGRYEQYF. The CDR3 DNA reads as TGTGCCAGCAGCTGGGACAGGGGGAGGTACGAGCAGTACTTC.